The following is a T cell receptor beta chain sequence with its context. The antigen is not known. The sample is drawn from a study of cytomegalovirus exposure and HLA in healthy donors. Study-wide results and caveats: The dataset shows that most TCR sequences were rare, while some public TCRs occurred in many donors.

The CDR3 sequence is 17 residues long. The V segment lost 4 bases and the J segment 5 bases; nucleotides outside the gene matches: 13. Germline V lookup: CDR1 SEHNR, CDR2 FQNEAQ (reference sequence). Assay used: immunoSEQ multiplex PCR; TCRdb lists only in-frame clones, some missing. The sample records 150,000 to 200,000 clones, about 90% being singletons. The V call is TRBV7-9, the J call TRBJ2-2; 7 nucleotides line up with TRBD1. The receptor was isolated from a woman aged 18-29 years in good health and CMV-seropositive. The sequencing input was PBMCs. For the CDR3, the DNA is TGTGCCAGCAGCTCCCTACGTGGGACAGCCAATACCGGGGAGCTGTTTTTT. This sequence encodes CASSSLRGTANTGELFF.